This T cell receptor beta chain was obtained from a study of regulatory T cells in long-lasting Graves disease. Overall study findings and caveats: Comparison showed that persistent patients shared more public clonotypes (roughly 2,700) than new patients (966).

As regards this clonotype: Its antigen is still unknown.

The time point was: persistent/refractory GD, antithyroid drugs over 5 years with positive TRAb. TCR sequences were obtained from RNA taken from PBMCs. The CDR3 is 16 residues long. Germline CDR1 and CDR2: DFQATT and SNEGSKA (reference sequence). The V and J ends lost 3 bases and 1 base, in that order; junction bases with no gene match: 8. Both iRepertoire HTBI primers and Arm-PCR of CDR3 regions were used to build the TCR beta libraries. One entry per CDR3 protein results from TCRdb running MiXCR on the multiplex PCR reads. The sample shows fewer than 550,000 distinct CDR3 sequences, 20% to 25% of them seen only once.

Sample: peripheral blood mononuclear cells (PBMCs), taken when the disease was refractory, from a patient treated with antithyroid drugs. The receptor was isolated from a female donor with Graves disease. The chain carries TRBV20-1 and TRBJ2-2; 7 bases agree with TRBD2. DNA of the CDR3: TGCAGTGCTAGGGCCACAAGCGGGATGAACACCGGGGAGCTGTTTTTT. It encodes CSARATSGMNTGELFF.